Shown below are 26 T cell receptor beta chains from a single sample sequenced in a study of T cell repertoires in cytomegalovirus infection. TCRdb analysed the reads with MiXCR anew, one entry per CDR3 protein. The sample contains roughly 700,000 distinct CDR3 sequences, 33% of which appear only once. These receptors' targets are unknown. The sequencing used cultured PBMCs, collected from culture after CMV antigen stimulation. The source of these receptors is a human donor in good health (CMV status not recorded). Some clones in this sample may be carry-over from other donors' samples.

This clonotype appeared many times. The gene calls are TRBV19 and TRBJ1-1, with D perhaps TRBD1 (5 bases). The germline V and J ends were trimmed by 3 bases and 0 bases, with 8 bases remaining between them. Germline CDR1 reads LNHDA; CDR2 reads SQIVND (reference sequence). The CDR3 length is 14 residues. The CDR3 loop is CASSMGVLNTEAFF. In DNA, the CDR3 is TGTGCCAGTAGTATGGGGGTATTGAACACTGAAGCTTTCTTT.

This clonotype was recorded a few times. The chain uses TRBV27 and TRBJ2-5; maybe TRBD2 (7 bases). CDR3 size: 14 residues. Trimming took 0 bases from V and 7 from J, leaving 12 bases between them. Germline CDR1 MNHEY, CDR2 SMNVEV (reference sequence). The CDR3 region has the DNA TGTGCCAGCAGTTTATCTCGGGGGGCGGTGACCCAGTACTTC. Amino acid sequence: CASSLSRGAVTQYF.

This clonotype was seen ten or more times. The chain combines TRBV7-2 with TRBJ2-3; the match to TRBD2 covers 9 bases. The CDR3 is 16 residues long. From germline, CDR1 is SGHTA and CDR2 FQGNSA. Trimming took 5 bases from V and 2 from J; bases not matched to a gene: 8. The CDR3, as DNA: TGTGCCAGCAGCCCTCGGCTAGCGGGGTACACAGATACGCAGTATTTT. Protein product: CASSPRLAGYTDTQYF.

This chain connects TRBV2 to TRBJ2-1; D may match TRBD1 or TRBD2 (5 bases each). V lost 7 bases to trimming and J lost 6 bases, with 16 bases between them. The germline gives CDR1 SNHLY, CDR2 FYNNEI. CDR3 length equals 14 residues. The CDR3 bases are TGTGCCAGCATGATGATAGCCGGGACCAATGAGCAGTTCTTC. This sequence encodes CASMMIAGTNEQFF.

This chain joins TRBV2 and TRBJ1-5; TRBD1 is a possible D gene (6 bases). The V gene lost 8 bases and the J gene lost 7 bases, with 15 bases spanning the gap. CDR1 and CDR2 (germline): SNHLY, FYNNEI. The CDR3 covers 13 residues. The CDR3: CASATGLGQPQHF. The CDR3 DNA reads TGTGCCAGCGCTACAGGGTTAGGGCAGCCCCAGCATTTT.

This clonotype has more than one count but fewer than ten. J is TRBJ1-3 and V is TRBV7-8, with 10 bases that match TRBD1. Germline CDR1 and CDR2: SGHVS and FQNEAQ. With V trimmed by 0 bases and J by 0 bases, 8 bases remained unmatched. The CDR3 has 19 residues. The chain's CDR3 is CASSLAAEGTGASGNTIYF. The CDR3, as DNA: TGTGCCAGCAGCTTAGCAGCGGAAGGGACAGGGGCCTCTGGAAACACCATATATTTT. Looking up the rest from reference TRBV7-8 and TRBJ1-3 gives the full variable domain: GAGVSQSPRYKVAKRGQDVALRCDPISGHVSLFWYQQALGQGPEFLTYFQNEAQLDKSGLPSDRFFAERPEGSVSTLKIQRTQQEDSAVYLCASSLAAEGTGASGNTIYFGEGSWLTVV.

This clonotype has a handful of counts. The chain employs TRBV30 and TRBJ1-1; tentative D call: TRBD1 (6 bases). Deletions cut 4 bases from V and 3 bases from J, with 18 bases between. In germline, CDR1 is GTSNPN, CDR2 SVGIG (reference sequence). The CDR3 contains 15 residues. CDR3: CAWTLRWGADTEAFF. In DNA, the CDR3 is TGTGCCTGGACCCTCCGGTGGGGGGCTGACACTGAAGCTTTCTTT.

The chain recombines TRBV12-3 or TRBV12-4 with TRBJ2-1; tentatively, D is TRBD1 (6 bases). The V end lost 6 bases, the J end lost 4 bases, and 16 bases lay between the germline ends. The CDR3 covers 15 residues. CDR3: CASRKTGTKYNEQFF. The CDR3 bases are TGTGCCAGCAGAAAAACCGGGACAAAGTACAATGAGCAGTTCTTC.

This clonotype has more than one count but fewer than ten. This chain links TRBV6-2 or TRBV6-3 with TRBJ2-1; possibly TRBD2 for D (6 bases). The CDR3 has 14 residues. V lost 4 bases and J lost 6, with 13 bases in between. CDR1 and CDR2 (germline): MNHEY, SVGEGT. The CDR3 DNA reads TGTGCCAGCAGTTCGACTAGACTATCCAATGAGCAGTTCTTC. The encoded protein is CASSSTRLSNEQFF.

The chain is built from TRBV27 and TRBJ1-3; D not certain. The CDR3 is 15 residues long. V gave up 6 bases and J gave up 0 bases, with 12 bases separating them. Germline lookup yields CDR1 MNHEY and CDR2 SMNVEV (reference sequence). CDR3 region: CASRREPGSGNTIYF. In nucleotides, the CDR3 is TGTGCCAGCAGGCGAGAGCCCGGCTCTGGAAACACCATATATTTT.

The V gene is TRBV3-1, the J gene TRBJ2-7, with D unclear. The CDR3 runs to 12 residues. V gave up 1 base and J gave up 4 bases, with 5 bases separating them. The germline V gene encodes CDR1 LGHDT and CDR2 YNNKEL (reference sequence). Here the CDR3 DNA reads TGTGCCAGCAGCCAAGGGAGATACGAGCAGTACTTC. Protein product: CASSQGRYEQYF.

In its sample, this clonotype was seen a few times. The V gene is TRBV2, the J gene TRBJ2-2; perhaps TRBD2 as D (6 bases). The CDR3 totals 13 residues. V shed 6 bases and J shed 5 bases, with 10 bases lying between them. Germline CDR1 is SNHLY and CDR2 is FYNNEI. Here the CDR3 reads CASSGGSTGELFF. The DNA of the CDR3 is TGTGCCAGCAGCGGAGGGTCTACCGGGGAGCTGTTTTTT. Complete variable domain (other parts from reference TRBV2 and TRBJ2-2): EPEVTQTPSHQVTQMGQEVILRCVPISNHLYFYWYRQILGQKVEFLVSFYNNEISEKSEIFDDQFSVERPDGSNFTLKIRSTKLEDSAMYFCASSGGSTGELFFGEGSRLTVL.

The chain links TRBV2 to TRBJ2-7, with 11 bases aligning to TRBD1. The V gene end was trimmed by 6 bases and the J gene end by 4 bases; junction bases not matched to a gene: 11. This CDR3 is built from 16 residues. CDR1 and CDR2 from the germline V gene are SNHLY and FYNNEI. The CDR3 DNA reads TGTGCCAGCAGCCGACGCCGGACAGGGGGCCCTTACGAGCAGTACTTC. Protein: CASSRRRTGGPYEQYF. The full variable domain, completed using reference TRBV2 and TRBJ2-7, is EPEVTQTPSHQVTQMGQEVILRCVPISNHLYFYWYRQILGQKVEFLVSFYNNEISEKSEIFDDQFSVERPDGSNFTLKIRSTKLEDSAMYFCASSRRRTGGPYEQYFGPGTRLTVT.

V and J are TRBV2 and TRBJ1-5, with D tentatively TRBD1 (6 bases). V shed 6 bases and J shed 9 bases, with 21 bases lying between them. Germline V lookup: CDR1 SNHLY, CDR2 FYNNEI. The CDR3 spans 15 residues. CDR3 sequence: CASRVLTGIDTPQHF. The CDR3 nucleotides are TGTGCCAGCAGAGTATTAACAGGGATCGATACGCCCCAGCATTTT. Full variable domain (rest looked up from reference TRBV2 and TRBJ1-5): EPEVTQTPSHQVTQMGQEVILRCVPISNHLYFYWYRQILGQKVEFLVSFYNNEISEKSEIFDDQFSVERPDGSNFTLKIRSTKLEDSAMYFCASRVLTGIDTPQHFGDGTRLSIL.

About this clonotype itself: A junction end diverges from the germline sequence, so it may reflect a read error. The DNA of the CDR3 is TGTGCCAGCAGCCACGGACTAGCGGGTGTTGGTGAGCAGTACTTC. It translates to CASSHGLAGVGEQYF. V and J are TRBV4-1 and TRBJ2-7, with 11 bases matching TRBD2. The germline V gene encodes CDR1 MGHRA and CDR2 YSYEKL. The CDR3 length is 15 residues.

This clonotype came up a few times. V gene TRBV12-3 or TRBV12-4 combines with J gene TRBJ1-1; D remains ambiguous. V lost 3 bases and J lost 0, with 11 bases in between. This CDR3 contains 15 residues. Here the CDR3 DNA reads TGTGCCAGCAGTTTCAGTTCCGAAATGAACACTGAAGCTTTCTTT. It is translated as CASSFSSEMNTEAFF.

This clonotype was detected many times. This rearrangement joins TRBV7-2 to TRBJ2-5; no reliable D call. The germline gives CDR1 SGHTA, CDR2 FQGNSA. Trimming left V 1 base short and J 4 bases short, with 10 bases between. The CDR3 is 14 amino acids. The CDR3 spells CASSLELVSETQYF. The CDR3 bases are TGTGCCAGCAGCTTAGAGCTCGTATCAGAGACCCAGTACTTC.

J is TRBJ2-2 and V is TRBV7-9; the D gene is possibly TRBD1 (5 bases). The CDR3 consists of 15 residues. The germline V gene encodes CDR1 SEHNR and CDR2 FQNEAQ (reference sequence). V lost 2 bases and J 5 bases, leaving 12 bases between the germline ends. The CDR3 coding sequence is TGTGCCAGCAGCTTAATTCGTCCAGGGACCGGGGAGCTGTTTTTT. Residues: CASSLIRPGTGELFF.

This clonotype showed up just once. The chain couples TRBV2 to TRBJ2-7, with TRBD1 identical over 8 bases. Per germline, CDR1 SNHLY and CDR2 FYNNEI. The CDR3 runs 14 residues. The V and J ends lost 6 bases and 5 bases, in that order; junction bases with no gene match: 9. This CDR3 is CASRTGTGGDEQYF. The CDR3 region has the DNA TGTGCCAGCAGAACCGGGACAGGAGGCGACGAGCAGTACTTC. The entire variable domain, with the rest obtained from reference TRBV2 and TRBJ2-7, is as follows: EPEVTQTPSHQVTQMGQEVILRCVPISNHLYFYWYRQILGQKVEFLVSFYNNEISEKSEIFDDQFSVERPDGSNFTLKIRSTKLEDSAMYFCASRTGTGGDEQYFGPGTRLTVT.

This sequence joins TRBV2 and TRBJ1-6; 10 nucleotides line up with TRBD1. This CDR3 spans 16 amino acids. V gave up 6 bases and J gave up 9 bases; unmatched junction bases: 11. Germline V CDR1 and CDR2: SNHLY, FYNNEI. Here the CDR3 reads CASRDLRDRGGSPLHF. CDR3 DNA: TGTGCCAGCAGAGACCTCCGGGACAGGGGTGGTTCACCCCTCCACTTT.

The V call is TRBV19, the J call TRBJ2-2, with TRBD2 matching over 9 bases. The CDR3 spans 14 residues. Germline CDR1 is LNHDA and CDR2 is SQIVND (reference sequence). With 9 bases clipped from V and 1 base from J, the junction kept 3 bases outside the gene matches. As DNA, the CDR3 is TGTGCCAGCCTAGCGGGATGGAACACCGGGGAGCTGTTTTTT. Encoded protein: CASLAGWNTGELFF. Together with reference TRBV19 and TRBJ2-2, the CDR3 gives the full variable domain: DGGITQSPKYLFRKEGQNVTLSCEQNLNHDAMYWYRQDPGQGLRLIYYSQIVNDFQKGDIAEGYSVSREKKESFPLTVTSAQKNPTAFYLCASLAGWNTGELFFGEGSRLTVL.

The chain recombines TRBV11-3 with TRBJ1-1, with TRBD1 as a possible D gene (5 bases). The V gene's germline CDR1 is SGHNT and CDR2 YENEEA. The CDR3 has 12 amino acids. V lost 3 bases to trimming and J lost 9 bases, with 11 bases between them. The CDR3 DNA sequence: TGTGCCAGCAGCTTCCCGGAGGGGCAAGCTTTCTTT. It encodes CASSFPEGQAFF.

V gene TRBV6-2 or TRBV6-3 combines with J gene TRBJ1-1; maybe TRBD1 (6 bases). V was pared by 8 bases and J by 9 bases, with 16 bases between. The CDR3 consists of 12 residues. Germline V lookup: CDR1 MNHEY, CDR2 SVGEGT. Here the CDR3 DNA reads TGTGCCAGCTGCCGAGGGGGAGACAAAGCTTTCTTT. Amino acid sequence: CASCRGGDKAFF.

The chain links TRBV7-2 to TRBJ2-1, with a weak D call TRBD2 (6 bases). CDR1 is SGHTA, CDR2 FQGNSA, per germline. The CDR3 is made up of 17 amino acids. V gave up 1 base and J gave up 7 bases, with 20 bases separating them. As DNA, the CDR3 is TGTGCCAGCAGCTTAGACCGCCCGACTAGTTGGAGGAATGAGCAGTTCTTC. This translates into CASSLDRPTSWRNEQFF.

The V call is TRBV18, the J call TRBJ2-3, with D hard to call. CDR1 and CDR2 (germline): KGHSH, LQKENI. The CDR3 extends over 14 amino acids. V shed 2 bases and J shed 1 base, with 7 bases lying between them. The CDR3 loop reads CASSPKIRTDTQYF. The CDR3 nucleotides are TGTGCCAGCTCACCAAAAATCCGCACAGATACGCAGTATTTT.

The chain combines TRBV2 with TRBJ2-1, with TRBD2 matching over 10 bases. Germline V gives CDR1 SNHLY, CDR2 FYNNEI. The CDR3 has 13 residues. V was pared by 7 bases and J by 5 bases, with 2 bases of the junction left unmatched. The CDR3 region has the DNA TGTGCCAGCATGAGCGGGGGGGACAATGAGCAGTTCTTC. Its protein product is CASMSGGDNEQFF.